The 8 T cell receptor beta chains below were found in one sample sequenced in a study of T cell repertoires in cytomegalovirus infection. TCRdb fed the reads into MiXCR, producing one record per CDR3 protein. This table holds a few hundred thousand distinct CDR3 sequences, around 27% found once. Source material: PBMCs. These receptor sequences come from a human donor in good health (CMV status not recorded). Some clones in this sample may be carry-over from other donors' samples.

This clonotype was seen only a few times. The V call is TRBV7-2, the J call TRBJ2-1, with 13 positions matching TRBD2. This CDR3 comprises 16 residues. Germline trimming cut 2 bases from V and 5 bases from J; bases unmatched to any gene: 3. From germline, CDR1 is SGHTA and CDR2 FQGNSA. Here the CDR3 reads CASSLMGLAGNNEQFF. The CDR3 coding sequence is TGTGCCAGCAGCTTAATGGGACTAGCGGGAAACAATGAGCAGTTCTTC.

This clonotype was observed a few times. CDR3 sequence (DNA): TGTGCCACCAGCAGAGTTGCGGCGAACACTGAAGCTTTCTTT. Its translation is CATSRVAANTEAFF. The chain joins TRBV15 to TRBJ1-1; D unclear. Trimming removed 1 base at V and 1 base at J, with 7 bases between. This CDR3 region has 14 residues. Germline CDR1 LNHNV, CDR2 YYDKDF (reference sequence).

This clonotype was seen only a few times. The rearrangement links TRBV29-1 to TRBJ1-2; D remains ambiguous. This CDR3 spans 11 amino acids. V lost 4 bases, J lost 5 bases, and 8 bases lay in between. Germline lookup yields CDR1 SQVTM and CDR2 ANQGSEA. CDR3 in DNA: TGCAGCGTTGTGGGTCCTTATGGCTACACCTTC. Translating it yields CSVVGPYGYTF. Full variable domain (remainder filled in from reference TRBV29-1 and TRBJ1-2): SAVISQKPSRDICQRGTSLTIQCQVDSQVTMMFWYRQQPGQSLTLIATANQGSEATYESGFVIDKFPISRPNLTFSTLTVSNMSPEDSSIYLCSVVGPYGYTFGSGTRLTVV.

This chain uses TRBV7-4 with TRBJ2-1; no definite D call. Trimming removed 4 bases at V and 2 bases at J, with 12 bases between. The CDR3 is 15 amino acids. CDR1 is SGHVT and CDR2 is SQSDAQ in the germline V gene. The CDR3 loop is CASSSLLLAYNEQFF. The CDR3 DNA reads as TGTGCCAGCAGCTCGCTGTTGCTTGCCTACAATGAGCAGTTCTTC.

The chain links TRBV12-5 to TRBJ2-3; 8 bases fit TRBD2. In germline, CDR1 is LGHNT, CDR2 FRNRAP. This CDR3 contains 17 residues. V lost 0 bases and J lost 5; bases outside the gene matches: 10. The CDR3 DNA sequence: TGTGCTAGTGGTTTGGTTCTGGGGCGGGAGGTAGAAGATACGCAGTATTTT. This gives the protein CASGLVLGREVEDTQYF.

The sample holds many counts of this clonotype. The rearrangement uses TRBV7-2 and TRBJ1-1, with a tentative D call TRBD1 (5 bases). The V gene's germline CDR1 is SGHTA and CDR2 FQGNSA. The CDR3 is made up of 14 amino acids. V was trimmed by 5 bases and J by 4 bases, leaving 14 bases between them. This CDR3 reads CASSPSGGSTEAFF. CDR3 nucleotides: TGTGCCAGCAGCCCCAGCGGGGGTAGCACTGAAGCTTTCTTT.

The V gene is TRBV7-2, the J gene TRBJ1-1; TRBD1 agrees at 11 bases. The V and J ends lost 1 base and 4 bases, in that order; junction bases with no gene match: 8. This CDR3 has 17 amino acids. Germline CDR1 and CDR2: SGHTA and FQGNSA. CDR3 bases: TGTGCCAGCAGCTTAGGGGGGGGGGGACAGGGGGGCACTGAAGCTTTCTTT. This translates into CASSLGGGGQGGTEAFF.

The rearrangement uses TRBV3-1 and TRBJ2-1, with TRBD2 matching over 8 bases. V was clipped by 4 bases and J by 9 bases; unmatched bases: 5. Germline V CDR1 and CDR2: LGHDT, YNNKEL (reference sequence). The CDR3 has 13 residues. The CDR3 loop reads CASSLPRGGEQFF. DNA of the CDR3: TGTGCCAGCAGCCTCCCCCGGGGGGGTGAGCAGTTCTTC.